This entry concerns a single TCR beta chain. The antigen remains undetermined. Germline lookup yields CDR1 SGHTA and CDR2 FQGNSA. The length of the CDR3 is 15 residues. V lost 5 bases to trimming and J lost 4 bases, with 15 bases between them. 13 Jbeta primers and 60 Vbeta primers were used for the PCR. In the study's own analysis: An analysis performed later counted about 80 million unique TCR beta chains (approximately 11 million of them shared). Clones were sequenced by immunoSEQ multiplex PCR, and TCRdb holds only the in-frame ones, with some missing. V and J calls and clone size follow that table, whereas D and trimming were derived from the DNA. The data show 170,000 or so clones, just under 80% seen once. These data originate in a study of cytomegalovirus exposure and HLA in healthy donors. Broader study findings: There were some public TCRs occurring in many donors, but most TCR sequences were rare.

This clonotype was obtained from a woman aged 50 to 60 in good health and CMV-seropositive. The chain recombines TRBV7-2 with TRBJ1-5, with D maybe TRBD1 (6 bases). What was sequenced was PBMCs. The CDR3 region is CASSAYEGENQPQHF. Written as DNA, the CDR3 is TGTGCCAGCAGCGCCTACGAGGGGGAAAATCAGCCCCAGCATTTT.